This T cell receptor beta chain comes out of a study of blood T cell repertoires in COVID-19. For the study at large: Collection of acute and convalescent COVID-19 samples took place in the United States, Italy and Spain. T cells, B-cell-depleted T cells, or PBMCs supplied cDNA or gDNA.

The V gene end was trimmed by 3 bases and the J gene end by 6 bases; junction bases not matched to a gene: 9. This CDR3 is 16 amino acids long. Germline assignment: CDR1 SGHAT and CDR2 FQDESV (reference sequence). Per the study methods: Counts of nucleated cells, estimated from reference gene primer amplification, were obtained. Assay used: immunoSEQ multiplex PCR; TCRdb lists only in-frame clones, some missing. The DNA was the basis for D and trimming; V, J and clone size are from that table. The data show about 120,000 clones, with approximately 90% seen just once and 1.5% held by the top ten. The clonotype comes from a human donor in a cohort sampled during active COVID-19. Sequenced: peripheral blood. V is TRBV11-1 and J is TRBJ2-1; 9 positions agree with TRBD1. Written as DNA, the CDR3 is TGTGCCAGCAGCTTCCACGGGACAGGGAGGGGCAATGAGCAGTTCTTC. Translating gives CASSFHGTGRGNEQFF.